This passage covers 10 T cell receptor beta chains from one sample sequenced in a study of PD-1 blockade in classical Hodgkin lymphoma. Each of the patients experienced relapse following autologous stem cell transplantation, and their brentuximab vedotin exposure differed. Profiling relied on immunoSEQ multiplex PCR, and the TCRdb table lists in-frame clones only, not all of them. The sample records 98,000 or so clones, about nine tenths being singletons. Sequencing was performed on peripheral blood mononuclear cells (PBMCs), taken before the second cycle of nivolumab. These TCRs come from a human donor with classical Hodgkin lymphoma.

This sequence joins TRBV5-4 and TRBJ2-3; the D is unclear. This CDR3 spans 12 amino acids. V shed 4 bases and J shed 7 bases, with 10 bases lying between them. Germline-derived CDR1 and CDR2 are SGHNT and YYREEE (reference sequence). CDR3 region: CASSTSSNTQYF. The CDR3 region has the DNA TGTGCCAGCAGCACAAGTTCTAATACGCAGTATTTT. Together with reference TRBV5-4 and TRBJ2-3, the CDR3 gives the full variable domain: ETGVTQSPTHLIKTRGQQVTLRCSSQSGHNTVSWYQQALGQGPQFIFQYYREEENGRGNFPPRFSGLQFPNYSSELNVNALELDDSALYLCASSTSSNTQYFGPGTRLTVL.

The rearrangement links TRBV27 to TRBJ2-7; TRBD1 matches 9 bases. V lost 7 bases to trimming and J lost 4 bases; unmatched junction nucleotides: 14. This CDR3 has 16 residues. Germline CDR1 reads MNHEY; CDR2 reads SMNVEV (reference sequence). Here the CDR3 reads CASTQGGTGTFYEQYF. In nucleotides, the CDR3 is TGTGCCAGCACCCAAGGGGGGACAGGGACTTTTTACGAGCAGTACTTC.

The chain links TRBV5-1 to TRBJ2-5; TRBD2 matches 15 bases. CDR1 SGHRS and CDR2 YFSETQ come from the germline V gene. V was pared by 4 bases and J by 3 bases, with 7 bases of the junction left unmatched. The CDR3 runs 17 residues. The CDR3: CASSRAWTSGGEETQYF. In DNA form, the CDR3 reads TGCGCCAGCAGCCGGGCCTGGACTAGCGGGGGGGAAGAGACCCAGTACTTC. Using reference TRBV5-1 and TRBJ2-5 for the parts outside the CDR3, the full variable domain is KAGVTQTPRYLIKTRGQQVTLSCSPISGHRSVSWYQQTPGQGLQFLFEYFSETQRNKGNFPGRFSGRQFSNSRSEMNVSTLELGDSALYLCASSRAWTSGGEETQYFGPGTRLLVL.

The chain employs TRBV5-1 and TRBJ1-4, with D possibly being TRBD1 (5 bases). Trimming pared 4 bases from V and 0 bases from J, leaving 16 bases between. CDR3 length: 17 amino acids. The V gene's germline CDR1 is SGHRS and CDR2 YFSETQ. The chain's CDR3 is CASSPGPYPATNEKLFF. The DNA for the CDR3 is TGCGCCAGCAGCCCGGGACCCTACCCGGCAACTAATGAAAAACTGTTTTTT.

The rearrangement links TRBV27 to TRBJ2-3, with TRBD2 identical over 14 bases. The CDR3 contains 16 residues. Germline values: CDR1 MNHEY, CDR2 SMNVEV (reference sequence). The J segment lost 4 bases and the V segment lost 5 bases, leaving 5 bases of the junction unmatched. CDR3 loop: CASSTRLAGGADTQYF. DNA for the CDR3: TGTGCCAGCAGTACAAGACTAGCGGGAGGGGCAGATACGCAGTATTTT.

The chain links TRBV28 to TRBJ2-7; 9 nucleotides line up with TRBD2. Germline CDR1 is MDHEN and CDR2 is SYDVKM. V lost 6 bases, J lost 4 bases, and 7 bases stayed unmatched. This CDR3 has 14 residues. The CDR3 is CASRDLAGAYEQYF. The CDR3, as DNA: TGTGCCAGCAGAGATTTAGCGGGAGCATACGAGCAGTACTTC.

V usage is TRBV5-6 and J usage is TRBJ2-7; perhaps TRBD1 as D (6 bases). Trimming stripped 4 bases from V and 3 bases from J, with 11 bases between. The germline gives CDR1 SGHDT, CDR2 YYEEEE. The CDR3 is made up of 13 amino acids. The CDR3 spells CASSLRQDYEQYF. Written as DNA, the CDR3 is TGTGCCAGCAGCCTGAGACAGGACTACGAGCAGTACTTC.

The rearrangement joins TRBV7-2 to TRBJ2-1, with D unresolved. V gave up 2 bases and J gave up 10 bases, with 12 bases separating them. Germline lookup yields CDR1 SGHTA and CDR2 FQGNSA. The CDR3 covers 13 residues. The chain's CDR3 is CASSLTELREQFF. The CDR3 bases are TGTGCCAGCAGCTTAACAGAGCTTCGGGAGCAGTTCTTC.

The CDR3 bases are TGTGCCAGCAGTTACGGTCCTCAAGCGGTAGAGCAGTTCTTC. Encoded protein: CASSYGPQAVEQFF. The rearrangement links TRBV6-5 to TRBJ2-1; the D gene is possibly TRBD2 (5 bases). V was cut by 2 bases and J by 10 bases, with 15 bases left in between. The CDR3 runs to 14 residues. The germline V gene encodes CDR1 MNHEY and CDR2 SVGAGI.

The chain links TRBV11-2 to TRBJ2-1, with D possibly being TRBD1 or TRBD2 (5 bases each). Germline lookup yields CDR1 SGHAT and CDR2 FQNNGV. This CDR3 region has 14 residues. The V end was cut by 11 bases, the J end by 0 bases, with 14 bases between. This CDR3 reads CASCRGSSYNEQFF. CDR3 in DNA: TGTGCCTCCTGCCGGGGCAGCTCCTACAATGAGCAGTTCTTC.